The clone carrying this TCR beta chain came up a few times. The antigen is not known. A J-beta primer mix and a sample-barcoded 5' primer were used in a second PCR of roughly 6 to 12 cycles. Via MiXCR, TCRdb re-called the 5' RACE reads, giving one row per CDR3 protein. The data show about 640,000 distinct CDR3 sequences, roughly 41% seen once. This record comes from a study of blood T cells in healthy people across ages. Study-level results: It was found that TCR beta diversity correlated strongly with the percentage of naive T cells.

Germline CDR1 and CDR2: MNHEY and SVGEGT. Trimming removed 2 bases from V and 6 bases from J, with 12 bases in between. This CDR3 contains 14 residues. The people who gave samples were healthy Caucasians from Russia, aged about 6 to 100. The sequence came from a man older than 75 in good health. The chain employs TRBV6-2 or TRBV6-3 and TRBJ2-3; TRBD2 is a possible D gene (6 bases). Sequencing input: blood. CDR3 nucleotide sequence: TGTGCCAGCAGTTACGGGGGGTATGAGGATACGCAGTATTTT. It translates to CASSYGGYEDTQYF.